This TCR beta chain appears in the sequencing data of a study of T cells in Graves' hyperthyroidism and ophthalmopathy. Notes on this clonotype: Its target is not known.

RNA transcripts were the template for amplifying TCR beta CDR3 regions. Researchers ran a first-round RT-PCR on the TCR CDR3 using the HTBI primer set. MiXCR, run by TCRdb on the multiplex PCR reads, gives a single entry per CDR3 protein. The sample records a few hundred thousand distinct CDR3 sequences, about 14% being singletons. From germline, CDR1 is SGDLS and CDR2 YYNGEE. CDR3 length equals 14 residues. V lost 0 bases to trimming and J lost 0 bases, with 6 bases between them. Study-level results: Ophthalmopathy cases were set apart from stable hyperthyroidism by a 13 V-J model.

The sequence was obtained from a woman aged 25-40 years with Graves' ophthalmopathy. V gene TRBV9 combines with J gene TRBJ2-5; no reliable D call. Sequencing input: blood. Written as DNA, the CDR3 is TGTGCCAGCAGCGTAGCCTCGTACCAAGAGACCCAGTACTTC. Translated, it gives CASSVASYQETQYF.